This TCR beta chain was obtained from a study of blood T cell repertoires in COVID-19. The CDR3 is 16 amino acids. V shed 4 bases, J shed 0 bases, and the junction held 8 bases outside the gene matches. CDR1 and CDR2 from the germline V gene are MNHNS and SASEGT. TCRdb's copy holds only in-frame clones and misses some; the assay was immunoSEQ multiplex PCR. Of 150,000 to 200,000 clones listed, approximately 84% are singletons. This clonotype was obtained from a woman of 80 years or more with COVID-19, enrolled during active disease. Sequences were obtained from peripheral blood. The chain is built from TRBV6-1 and TRBJ1-1; TRBD1 matches 7 bases. The CDR3 spells CASSGRTGVMNTEAFF. The DNA for the CDR3 is TGTGCCAGCAGTGGGAGGACAGGCGTCATGAACACTGAAGCTTTCTTT.